These 30 T cell receptor beta chains were sequenced from one sample in a study of Graves' ophthalmopathy and Graves' hyperthyroidism (dated by TCRdb to the late 2010s). For sequencing, an Illumina HiSeq 2000 was employed. For repertoire sequencing, the TCR beta CDR3 regions were amplified from RNA transcripts. A first-round RT-PCR used HTBI primers with the Qiagen OneStep RT-PCR kit, followed by a second-round multiplex PCR, size selection and purification. TCRdb trimmed public reads at Q25 via fastp, called clones via MiXCR and kept in-frame beta chains. Under each unique CDR3 protein, matching rows form one entry showing the most common genes and DNA. The sample records about 480,000 distinct CDR3 sequences, roughly 14% of which are singletons. The top ten constitute about 9.4% of the sample. The sequencing input was blood. These receptors came from a woman aged 25 to 39 with Graves' ophthalmopathy. Donor details come from another sample of the same person, matched by shared clones.

This clonotype came up many times. The chain carries TRBV2 and TRBJ1-2; D is ambiguous. The V and J ends lost 3 bases and 10 bases respectively, with 9 bases between them. Germline CDR1 SNHLY, CDR2 FYNNEI. The CDR3 runs 11 residues. The CDR3 here is CASSEVGSYTF. For the CDR3, the DNA is TGTGCCAGCAGTGAGGTCGGCTCCTACACCTTC.

This clonotype was seen ten or more times. The rearrangement uses TRBV4-1 and TRBJ1-5; D remains unclear. Germline V gene sequence: CDR1 MGHRA, CDR2 YSYEKL. V was pared by 0 bases and J by 5 bases, with 17 bases between. This CDR3 region has 17 residues. CDR3 nucleotides: TGCGCCAGCAGCCAAGATAGTCCGCAGGTTGTGGATCAGCCCCAGCATTTT. Its protein is CASSQDSPQVVDQPQHF.

The chain has TRBV19 and TRBJ2-7; a weak D match, TRBD2 (5 bases). The germline V and J ends were trimmed by 3 bases and 5 bases, with 11 bases remaining between them. Per germline, CDR1 LNHDA and CDR2 SQIVND (reference sequence). There are 13 residues in the CDR3. CDR3 DNA: TGTGCCAGTAGTATTGGGTCGGGGAACGAGCAGTACTTC. Translation gives CASSIGSGNEQYF.

The chain couples TRBV7-3 to TRBJ2-2; D unresolved. Per germline, CDR1 SGHTA and CDR2 FQGTGA. CDR3 length: 13 residues. V was cut by 8 bases and J by 3 bases, with 10 bases left in between. DNA of the CDR3: TGTGCCAGCTGCCTATCGCACACCGGGGAGCTGTTTTTT. Amino acid sequence: CASCLSHTGELFF.

This clonotype appeared many times. The chain recombines TRBV18 with TRBJ1-6; D gene ambiguous. The V end lost 3 bases, the J end lost 0 bases, and 12 bases lay between the germline ends. Germline V gene data show CDR1 as KGHSH and CDR2 as LQKENI. CDR3 length: 17 amino acids. The CDR3 DNA reads TGTGCCAGCTCACCTATCCAAGGAGACTCCTATAATTCACCCCTCCACTTT. Protein sequence: CASSPIQGDSYNSPLHF.

This clonotype was detected only a few times. This chain uses TRBV30 with TRBJ1-1; D gene ambiguous. Trimming stripped 0 bases from V and 0 bases from J, with 11 bases between. The CDR3 is 15 residues long. Per the germline V gene, CDR1 is GTSNPN and CDR2 is SVGIG (reference sequence). The CDR3 DNA follows: TGTGCCTGGAGTGTATATAAGTACATGAACACTGAAGCTTTCTTT. This translates into CAWSVYKYMNTEAFF.

The chain couples TRBV6-2 or TRBV6-3 to TRBJ2-7, with 7 positions matching TRBD1. Germline CDR1 is MNHEY and CDR2 is SVGEGT. The junction had 7 bases not matched to a gene; V was cut back by 6 bases and J by 2 bases. The CDR3 consists of 14 residues. CDR3 in DNA: TGTGCCAGCAGACCCGGGACAGTAACCTACGAGCAGTACTTC. Translation: CASRPGTVTYEQYF.

This clonotype has a count of ten or more. CDR3 residues: CASSKSGDYGYTF. DNA of the CDR3: TGCGCCAGCAGCAAGTCAGGAGACTATGGCTACACCTTC. This sequence joins TRBV5-1 and TRBJ1-2; D call uncertain. This CDR3 is built from 13 residues. Trimming removed 4 bases from V and 3 bases from J, with 10 bases in between. CDR1 and CDR2 from the germline V gene are SGHRS and YFSETQ.

This clonotype occurred many times. The chain links TRBV12-3 or TRBV12-4 to TRBJ2-2; no firm D call. This CDR3 comprises 14 residues. V shed 4 bases and J shed 2 bases, with 8 bases lying between them. In DNA form, the CDR3 reads TGTGCCAGCAGTTACGGGCATAACACCGGGGAGCTGTTTTTT. Encoded protein: CASSYGHNTGELFF.

V is TRBV28 and J is TRBJ2-5, with D tentatively TRBD2 (6 bases). The CDR3 totals 14 residues. The germline V gene has CDR1 MDHEN and CDR2 SYDVKM. V was trimmed by 7 bases and J by 2 bases, leaving 14 bases between them. Here the CDR3 DNA reads TGTGCCAGCACGCGGGGTAGTGATCAAGAGACCCAGTACTTC. It is translated as CASTRGSDQETQYF.

This clonotype was detected many times. The chain is built from TRBV13 and TRBJ2-3; D uncertain. The V end was cut by 10 bases, the J end by 5 bases, with 13 bases between. This CDR3 is built from 12 residues. Germline assignment: CDR1 PRHDT and CDR2 FYEKMQ (reference sequence). DNA of the CDR3: TGTGCCATACCAAGCTTCGAAGATACGCAGTATTTT. It encodes CAIPSFEDTQYF. Supplemented by reference TRBV13 and TRBJ2-3, the full variable domain reads AAGVIQSPRHLIKEKRETATLKCYPIPRHDTVYWYQQGPGQDPQFLISFYEKMQSDKGSIPDRFSAQQFSDYHSELNMSSLELGDSALYFCAIPSFEDTQYFGPGTRLTVL.

The rearrangement joins TRBV4-1 to TRBJ1-1; D unclear. In germline, CDR1 is MGHRA, CDR2 YSYEKL. The V end was cut by 3 bases, the J end by 7 bases, with 15 bases between. This CDR3 has 14 residues. Here the CDR3 reads CASSQDRGAIEAFF. In DNA form, the CDR3 reads TGCGCCAGCAGCCAGGACCGCGGTGCGATTGAAGCTTTCTTT.

This clonotype was seen repeatedly, ten times or more. The chain recombines TRBV27 with TRBJ2-7; D is possibly TRBD1 (5 bases). V was trimmed by 5 bases and J by 2 bases, leaving 10 bases between them. Germline V CDR1 and CDR2: MNHEY, SMNVEV (reference sequence). The CDR3 extends over 13 amino acids. In nucleotides, the CDR3 is TGTGCCAGCAGTGTGACAGCCACCTACGAGCAGTACTTC. Its translation is CASSVTATYEQYF.

This clonotype showed up many times. The chain recombines TRBV7-8 with TRBJ2-7, with 15 bases aligning to TRBD2. Trimming cost V 5 bases and J 4 bases; bases outside gene matches: 9. CDR1 SGHVS and CDR2 FQNEAQ come from the germline V gene. The CDR3 length is 17 residues. The CDR3 loop reads CASSTWTSGRGGYEQYF. CDR3 sequence (DNA): TGTGCCAGCAGCACCTGGACTAGCGGGAGGGGGGGTTACGAGCAGTACTTC. Variable domain in full (rest from reference TRBV7-8 and TRBJ2-7): GAGVSQSPRYKVAKRGQDVALRCDPISGHVSLFWYQQALGQGPEFLTYFQNEAQLDKSGLPSDRFFAERPEGSVSTLKIQRTQQEDSAVYLCASSTWTSGRGGYEQYFGPGTRLTVT.

This clonotype has ten or more counts. This rearrangement joins TRBV5-1 to TRBJ1-1; possibly TRBD1 for D (6 bases). The germline V gene has CDR1 SGHRS and CDR2 YFSETQ. V dropped 5 bases and J dropped 1 base, with 9 bases sitting between them. CDR3 size: 13 residues. The CDR3: CASRLQGNTEAFF. The DNA of the CDR3 is TGCGCCAGCAGGCTACAGGGGAACACTGAAGCTTTCTTT.

Ten or more counts support this clonotype. The chain employs TRBV11-2 and TRBJ2-7; a weak D match, TRBD2 (6 bases). Germline lookup yields CDR1 SGHAT and CDR2 FQNNGV. The CDR3 covers 18 residues. Trimming pared 2 bases from V and 3 bases from J, leaving 23 bases between. The CDR3 DNA reads TGTGCCAGCAGCTTATATCTGGTGGGGCGGGACGCATACTACGAGCAGTACTTC. Encoded protein: CASSLYLVGRDAYYEQYF.

This clonotype has a count of ten or more. The chain recombines TRBV5-1 with TRBJ1-1; D may be TRBD1 (6 bases). Trimming removed 2 bases from V and 0 bases from J, with 11 bases in between. There are 15 residues in the CDR3. Per the germline V gene, CDR1 is SGHRS and CDR2 is YFSETQ. CDR3 residues: CASSLSGQMNTEAFF. CDR3 DNA: TGCGCCAGCAGCTTAAGCGGACAGATGAACACTGAAGCTTTCTTT.

CDR3 amino acids: CSARRRGEVALHF. The DNA for the CDR3 is TGCAGTGCTAGACGTAGGGGGGAGGTGGCCCTCCACTTT. The rearrangement uses TRBV20-1 and TRBJ1-6; tentative D call: TRBD1 (6 bases). There are 13 residues in the CDR3. Germline CDR1 DFQATT, CDR2 SNEGSKA (reference sequence). V was clipped by 2 bases and J by 14 bases, with 16 bases between them.

This rearrangement joins TRBV28 to TRBJ1-2; D call uncertain. The CDR3 length is 12 residues. V lost 2 bases to trimming and J lost 7 bases, with 8 bases between them. CDR1 is MDHEN and CDR2 is SYDVKM in the germline V gene. The CDR3: CASSLAPPGYTF. CDR3 in DNA: TGTGCCAGCAGTTTAGCCCCCCCTGGCTACACCTTC.

This clonotype was seen many times. The V gene is TRBV28, the J gene TRBJ2-7; maybe TRBD1 (7 bases). Germline lookup yields CDR1 MDHEN and CDR2 SYDVKM. The CDR3 extends over 14 amino acids. The V end was cut by 3 bases, the J end by 3 bases, with 12 bases between. CDR3 protein: CASSFAGQFYEQYF. CDR3 in DNA: TGTGCCAGCAGTTTTGCGGGACAGTTCTACGAGCAGTACTTC.

In its sample, this clonotype was seen many times. The chain couples TRBV6-1 to TRBJ1-5, with D tentatively TRBD1 (6 bases). Trimming left V 5 bases short and J 1 base short, with 15 bases between. The germline V gene encodes CDR1 MNHNS and CDR2 SASEGT. The CDR3 totals 16 residues. The CDR3 DNA follows: TGTGCCAGCAGTCTTCCTACCGGGGGCAGCAATCAGCCCCAGCATTTT. Amino acids: CASSLPTGGSNQPQHF.

The gene calls are TRBV30 and TRBJ1-1; D perhaps matches TRBD1 (6 bases). The CDR3 contains 15 residues. Trimming removed 0 bases at V and 7 bases at J, with 18 bases between. Germline V lookup: CDR1 GTSNPN, CDR2 SVGIG (reference sequence). The CDR3 DNA sequence: TGTGCCTGGAGTGTCCCAGGACAGCGAAGATTTGAAGCTTTCTTT. The encoded protein is CAWSVPGQRRFEAFF.

The table lists this clonotype with many counts. The V call is TRBV7-2, the J call TRBJ1-2, with 9 bases matching TRBD1. The CDR3 sequence is 14 residues long. From germline, CDR1 is SGHTA and CDR2 FQGNSA. Trimming at V came to 4 bases and at J to 3 bases, leaving 3 bases not matched to a gene. CDR3 loop: CASSSTGGDYGYTF. The CDR3 DNA reads as TGTGCCAGCAGCTCAACAGGGGGCGACTATGGCTACACCTTC.

The CDR3 loop is CASSLAGNYGEAFF. The CDR3 DNA sequence: TGTGCCAGCAGCTTGGCGGGAAATTACGGTGAAGCTTTCTTT. This rearrangement joins TRBV5-5 to TRBJ1-1; unclear D gene. CDR3 length: 14 amino acids. Trimming took 0 bases from V and 7 from J, leaving 13 bases between them. CDR1 and CDR2 from the germline V gene are SGHKS and YYEKEE (reference sequence).

This chain connects TRBV12-3 or TRBV12-4 to TRBJ2-7; 7 bases agree with TRBD2. The CDR3 is made up of 14 amino acids. V trimming: 3 bases; J trimming: 2 bases; junction bases outside the gene matches: 4. The CDR3: CASSLALATYEQYF. The CDR3 nucleotides are TGTGCCAGCAGTTTGGCACTAGCGACCTACGAGCAGTACTTC.

The table lists this clonotype with many counts. V usage is TRBV30 and J usage is TRBJ2-7; 9 bases are shared with TRBD1. V shed 3 bases, J shed 5 bases, and the junction held 5 bases outside the gene matches. Germline V lookup: CDR1 GTSNPN, CDR2 SVGIG (reference sequence). The CDR3 is made up of 13 amino acids. The CDR3 region has the DNA TGTGCCTGGAGCAGGGACAGGGACAACGAGCAGTACTTC. Translation: CAWSRDRDNEQYF.

For this clonotype: The CDR3 does not end in the conserved phenylalanine or tryptophan, so this is likely a read error. The DNA is omitted, as the CDR3 cannot be located on it reliably, and the CDR3 follows TCRdb's listing. The rearrangement links TRBV12-3 or TRBV12-4 to TRBJ1-1; no check of the table's D call, TRBD1, against the DNA was made. The CDR3 length is 14 residues, termini included. CDR3 protein: CASAYPPGDTEACV.

This clonotype has a count of ten or more. The chain employs TRBV6-5 and TRBJ1-5; TRBD1 might be the D (5 bases). The CDR3 is 16 residues long. V dropped 11 bases and J dropped 1 base, with 21 bases sitting between them. Per germline, CDR1 MNHEY and CDR2 SVGAGI. The CDR3 DNA is TGTGCCCTGGAAGGGCAGGGCAAAGGGAGCAATCAGCCCCAGCATTTT. This gives the protein CALEGQGKGSNQPQHF.

The chain has TRBV20-1 and TRBJ1-2; possibly TRBD1 for D (6 bases). This CDR3 region has 16 residues. Trimming removed 3 bases at V and 4 bases at J, with 21 bases between. Germline CDR1 is DFQATT and CDR2 is SNEGSKA (reference sequence). CDR3 DNA sequence: TGCAGTGCTAGGAGGGGGAGGCGTAAACGATTCTATGGCTACACCTTC. The encoded protein is CSARRGRRKRFYGYTF.

The table lists this clonotype with a count of one. Since a much larger clone is just one base distant, this may be a read error. The rearrangement uses TRBV6-4 and TRBJ2-2; TRBD2 matches at 7 bases. CDR1 is MRHNA and CDR2 is SNTAGT in the germline V gene. CDR3 length: 13 residues. Losses at the gene ends were 6 bases for V and 6 bases for J; bases not matched to a gene: 4. CDR3 nucleotides: TGTGCCAGCAGCACTACTAGCGCCGGGGAGCTGTTTTTT. Its translation: CASSTTSAGELFF.